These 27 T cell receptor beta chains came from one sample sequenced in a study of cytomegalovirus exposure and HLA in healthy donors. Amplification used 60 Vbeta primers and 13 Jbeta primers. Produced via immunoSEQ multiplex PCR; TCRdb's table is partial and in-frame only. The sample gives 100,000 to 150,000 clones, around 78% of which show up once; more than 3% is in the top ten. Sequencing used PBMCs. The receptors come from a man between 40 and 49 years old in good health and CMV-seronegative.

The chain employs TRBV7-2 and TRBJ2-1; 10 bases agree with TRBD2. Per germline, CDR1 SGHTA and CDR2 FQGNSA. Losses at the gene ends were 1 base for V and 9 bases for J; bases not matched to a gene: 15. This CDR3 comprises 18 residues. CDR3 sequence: CASSLVSSGGAPPGEQFF. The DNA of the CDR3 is TGTGCCAGCAGCTTAGTTTCGAGCGGGGGGGCCCCTCCGGGTGAGCAGTTCTTC.

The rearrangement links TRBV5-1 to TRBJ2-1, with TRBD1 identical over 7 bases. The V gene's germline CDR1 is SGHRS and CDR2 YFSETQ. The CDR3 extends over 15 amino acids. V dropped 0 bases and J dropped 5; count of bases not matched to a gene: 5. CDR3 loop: CASSLEGGSNNEQFF. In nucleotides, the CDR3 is TGCGCCAGCAGCTTGGAAGGGGGCAGCAACAATGAGCAGTTCTTC.

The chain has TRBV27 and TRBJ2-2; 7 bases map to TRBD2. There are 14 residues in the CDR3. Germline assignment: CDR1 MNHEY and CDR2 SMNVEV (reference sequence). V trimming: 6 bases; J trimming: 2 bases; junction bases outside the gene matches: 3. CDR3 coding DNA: TGTGCCAGCAGCCCGGGACTAAACACCGGGGAGCTGTTTTTT. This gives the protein CASSPGLNTGELFF.

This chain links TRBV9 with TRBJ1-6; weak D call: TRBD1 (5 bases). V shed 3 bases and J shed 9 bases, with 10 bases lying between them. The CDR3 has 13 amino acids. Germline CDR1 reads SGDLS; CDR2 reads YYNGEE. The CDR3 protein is CASSGPGVSPLHF. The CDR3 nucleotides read TGTGCCAGCAGCGGGCCGGGGGTTTCACCCCTCCACTTT.

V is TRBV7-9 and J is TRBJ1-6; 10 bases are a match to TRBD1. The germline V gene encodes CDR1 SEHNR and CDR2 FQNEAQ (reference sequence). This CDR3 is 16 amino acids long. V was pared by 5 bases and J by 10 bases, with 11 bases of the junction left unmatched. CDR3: CASSGTGTGVDSPLHF. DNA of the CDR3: TGTGCCAGCAGCGGTACCGGGACAGGGGTCGACTCACCCCTCCACTTT.

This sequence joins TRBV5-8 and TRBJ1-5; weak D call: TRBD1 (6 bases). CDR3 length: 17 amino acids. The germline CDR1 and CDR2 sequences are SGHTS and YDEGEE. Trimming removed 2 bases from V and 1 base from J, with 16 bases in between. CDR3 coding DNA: TGTGCCAGCAGCTTCAAAGCCGTGGGGGCCAGCAATCAGCCCCAGCATTTT. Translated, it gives CASSFKAVGASNQPQHF.

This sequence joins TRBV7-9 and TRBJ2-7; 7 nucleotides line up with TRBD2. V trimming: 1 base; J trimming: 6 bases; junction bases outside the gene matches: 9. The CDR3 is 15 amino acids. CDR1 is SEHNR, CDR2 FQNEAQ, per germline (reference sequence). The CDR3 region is CASSLDWPGEGEQYF. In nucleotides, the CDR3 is TGTGCCAGCAGCTTAGATTGGCCGGGGGAGGGCGAGCAGTACTTC. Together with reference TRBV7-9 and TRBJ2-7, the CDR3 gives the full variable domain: DTGVSQNPRHKITKRGQNVTFRCDPISEHNRLYWYRQTLGQGPEFLTYFQNEAQLEKSRLLSDRFSAERPKGSFSTLEIQRTEQGDSAMYLCASSLDWPGEGEQYFGPGTRLTVT.

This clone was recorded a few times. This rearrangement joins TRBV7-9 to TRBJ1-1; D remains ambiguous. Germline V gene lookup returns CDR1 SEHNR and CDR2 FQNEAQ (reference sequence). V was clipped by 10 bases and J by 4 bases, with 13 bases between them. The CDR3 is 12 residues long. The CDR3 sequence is CATVITSTEAFF. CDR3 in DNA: TGTGCCACGGTGATTACGAGCACTGAAGCTTTCTTT.

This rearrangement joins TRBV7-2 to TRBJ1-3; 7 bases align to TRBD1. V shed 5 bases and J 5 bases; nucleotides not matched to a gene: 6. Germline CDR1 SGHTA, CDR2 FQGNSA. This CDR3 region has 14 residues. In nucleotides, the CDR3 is TGTGCCAGCAGCGACTGGGACAGTCGAAACACCATATATTTT. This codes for CASSDWDSRNTIYF.

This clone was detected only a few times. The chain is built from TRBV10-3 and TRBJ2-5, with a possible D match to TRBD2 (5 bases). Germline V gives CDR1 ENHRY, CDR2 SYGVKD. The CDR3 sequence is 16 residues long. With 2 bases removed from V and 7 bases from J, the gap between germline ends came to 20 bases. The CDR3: CAISEEGGLRPGTQYF. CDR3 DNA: TGTGCCATCAGTGAGGAGGGCGGGCTCCGACCTGGGACCCAGTACTTC.

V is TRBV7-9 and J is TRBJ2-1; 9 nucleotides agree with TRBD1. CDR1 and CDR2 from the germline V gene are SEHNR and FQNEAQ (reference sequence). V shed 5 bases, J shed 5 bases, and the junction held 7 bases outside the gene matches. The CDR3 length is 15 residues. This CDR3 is CASSPGQGRHNEQFF. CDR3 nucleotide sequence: TGTGCCAGCAGCCCGGGACAGGGAAGGCACAATGAGCAGTTCTTC.

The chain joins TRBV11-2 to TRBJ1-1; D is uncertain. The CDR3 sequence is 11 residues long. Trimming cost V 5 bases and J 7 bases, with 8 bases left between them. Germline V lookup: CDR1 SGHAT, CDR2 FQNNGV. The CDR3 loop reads CASSPRLEAFF. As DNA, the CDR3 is TGTGCCAGCAGCCCTCGTCTTGAAGCTTTCTTT.

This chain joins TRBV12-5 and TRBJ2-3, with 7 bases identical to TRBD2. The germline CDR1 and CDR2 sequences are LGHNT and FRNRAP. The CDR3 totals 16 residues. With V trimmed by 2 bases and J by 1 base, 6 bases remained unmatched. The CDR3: CASGLPRLAGTDTQYF. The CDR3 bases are TGTGCTAGTGGTTTGCCCCGACTAGCAGGCACAGATACGCAGTATTTT. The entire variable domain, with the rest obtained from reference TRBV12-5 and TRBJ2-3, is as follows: DARVTQTPRHKVTEMGQEVTMRCQPILGHNTVFWYRQTMMQGLELLAYFRNRAPLDDSGMPKDRFSAEMPDATLATLKIQPSEPRDSAVYFCASGLPRLAGTDTQYFGPGTRLTVL.

This CDR3 reads CASSQDPIRDGYTF. The CDR3, as DNA: TGCGCCAGCAGCCAAGATCCGATCAGGGATGGCTACACCTTC. The chain recombines TRBV4-3 with TRBJ1-2; tentatively, D is TRBD1 (5 bases). Trimming cost V 0 bases and J 6 bases, with 11 bases left between them. This CDR3 comprises 14 residues. The germline V gene encodes CDR1 LGHNA and CDR2 YSLEER.

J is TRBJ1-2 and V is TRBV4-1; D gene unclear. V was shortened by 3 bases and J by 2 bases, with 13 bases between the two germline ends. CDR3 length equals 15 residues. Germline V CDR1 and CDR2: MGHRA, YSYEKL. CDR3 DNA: TGCGCCAGCAGCCATCGGTTCAATATGAACTATGGCTACACCTTC. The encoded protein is CASSHRFNMNYGYTF.

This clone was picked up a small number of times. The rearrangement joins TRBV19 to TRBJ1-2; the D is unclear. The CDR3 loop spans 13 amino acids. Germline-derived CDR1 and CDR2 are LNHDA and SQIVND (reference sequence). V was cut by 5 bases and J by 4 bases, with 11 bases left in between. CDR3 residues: CASSPDGLYGYTF. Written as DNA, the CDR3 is TGTGCCAGTAGTCCCGATGGACTCTATGGCTACACCTTC.

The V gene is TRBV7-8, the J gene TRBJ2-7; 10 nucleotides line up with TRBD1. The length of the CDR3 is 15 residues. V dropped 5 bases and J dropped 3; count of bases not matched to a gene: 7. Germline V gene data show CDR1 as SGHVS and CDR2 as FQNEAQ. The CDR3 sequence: CASSPRGTGDYEQYF. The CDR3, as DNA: TGTGCCAGCAGCCCAAGGGGGACAGGGGACTACGAGCAGTACTTC.

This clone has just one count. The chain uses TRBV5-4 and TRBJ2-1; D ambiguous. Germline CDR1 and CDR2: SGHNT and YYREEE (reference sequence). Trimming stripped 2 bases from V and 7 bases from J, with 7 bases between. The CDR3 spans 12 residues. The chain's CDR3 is CASSLDWNEQFF. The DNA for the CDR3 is TGTGCCAGCAGCTTAGACTGGAATGAGCAGTTCTTC.

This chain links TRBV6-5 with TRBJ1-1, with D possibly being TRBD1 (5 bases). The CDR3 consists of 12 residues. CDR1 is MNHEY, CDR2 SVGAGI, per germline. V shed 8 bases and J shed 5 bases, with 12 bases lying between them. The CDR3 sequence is CASWRGVTEAFF. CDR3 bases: TGTGCCAGCTGGCGGGGGGTAACTGAAGCTTTCTTT.

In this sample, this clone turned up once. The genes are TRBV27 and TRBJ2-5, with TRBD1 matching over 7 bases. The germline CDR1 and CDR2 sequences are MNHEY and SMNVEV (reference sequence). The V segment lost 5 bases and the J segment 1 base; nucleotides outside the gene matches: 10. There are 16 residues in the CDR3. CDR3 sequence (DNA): TGTGCCAGCAGTCCCTGGGTAGGGGGCTTCCAAGAGACCCAGTACTTC. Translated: CASSPWVGGFQETQYF.

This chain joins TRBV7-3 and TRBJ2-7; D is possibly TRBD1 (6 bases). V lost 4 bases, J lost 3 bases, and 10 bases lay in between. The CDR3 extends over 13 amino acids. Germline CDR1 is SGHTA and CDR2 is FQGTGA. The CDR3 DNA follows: TGTGCCAGCAGCTGGGGACATGGCTACGAGCAGTACTTC. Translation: CASSWGHGYEQYF.

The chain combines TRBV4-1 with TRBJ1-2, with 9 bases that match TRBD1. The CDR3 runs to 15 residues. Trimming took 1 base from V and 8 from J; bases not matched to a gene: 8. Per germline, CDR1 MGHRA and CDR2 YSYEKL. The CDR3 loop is CASSQVYDRGSGYTF. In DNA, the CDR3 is TGCGCCAGCAGCCAAGTTTACGACAGGGGGTCAGGCTACACCTTC.

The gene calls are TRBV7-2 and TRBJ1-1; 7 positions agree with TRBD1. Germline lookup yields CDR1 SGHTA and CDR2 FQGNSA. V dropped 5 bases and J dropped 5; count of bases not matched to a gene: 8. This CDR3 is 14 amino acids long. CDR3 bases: TGTGCCAGCAGCCTACTGACAGGGCTGACTGAAGCTTTCTTT. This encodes CASSLLTGLTEAFF.

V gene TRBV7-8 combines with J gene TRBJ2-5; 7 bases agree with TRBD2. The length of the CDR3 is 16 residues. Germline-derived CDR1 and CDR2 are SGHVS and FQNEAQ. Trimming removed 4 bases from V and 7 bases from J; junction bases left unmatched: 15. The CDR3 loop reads CASSSSGAGRWGTQYF. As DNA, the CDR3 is TGTGCCAGCAGCTCAAGCGGGGCGGGCAGGTGGGGGACCCAGTACTTC.

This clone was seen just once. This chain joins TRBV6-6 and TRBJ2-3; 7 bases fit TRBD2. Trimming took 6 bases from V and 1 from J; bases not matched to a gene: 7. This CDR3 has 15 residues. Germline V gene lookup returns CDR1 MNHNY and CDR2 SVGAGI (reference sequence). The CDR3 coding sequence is TGTGCCAGCAGCCTACGGGACTACGGCACAGATACGCAGTATTTT. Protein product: CASSLRDYGTDTQYF.

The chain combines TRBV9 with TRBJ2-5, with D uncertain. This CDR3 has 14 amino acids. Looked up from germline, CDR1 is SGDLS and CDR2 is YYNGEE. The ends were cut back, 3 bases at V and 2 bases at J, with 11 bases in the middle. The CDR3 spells CASSAHSTQETQYF. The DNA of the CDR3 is TGTGCCAGCAGCGCCCACTCGACACAAGAGACCCAGTACTTC.

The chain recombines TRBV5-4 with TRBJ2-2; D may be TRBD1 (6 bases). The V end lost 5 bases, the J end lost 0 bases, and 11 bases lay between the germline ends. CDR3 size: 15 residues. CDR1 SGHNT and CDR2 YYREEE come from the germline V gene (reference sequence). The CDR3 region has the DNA TGTGCCAGCAGACCGGACAGATCGAACACCGGGGAGCTGTTTTTT. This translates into CASRPDRSNTGELFF.